The 12 T cell receptor beta chains presented below share a single source sample, sequenced in a study of cytomegalovirus exposure and HLA in healthy donors. Both 60 Vbeta primers and 13 Jbeta primers went into the PCR. Some clones are missing from TCRdb's copy, which holds only in-frame ones; the method was immunoSEQ multiplex PCR. The table for this sample gives over 65,000 clones. Specimen: PBMCs. These receptor sequences come from a woman aged 30 to 39 in good health and CMV-seronegative.

The chain couples TRBV27 to TRBJ2-1, with TRBD2 matching 12 bases. The CDR3 loop spans 20 amino acids. V lost 5 bases to trimming and J lost 0 bases; unmatched junction nucleotides: 14. Germline V gene sequence: CDR1 MNHEY, CDR2 SMNVEV (reference sequence). The CDR3 here is CASSALRLAGETSSYNEQFF. The CDR3 DNA reads TGTGCCAGCAGTGCCTTACGACTAGCGGGAGAAACGAGCTCCTACAATGAGCAGTTCTTC.

The chain links TRBV19 to TRBJ2-5; D might be TRBD1 (6 bases). With 4 bases removed from V and 2 bases from J, the gap between germline ends came to 8 bases. Germline-derived CDR1 and CDR2 are LNHDA and SQIVND (reference sequence). The CDR3 has 13 amino acids. As DNA, the CDR3 is TGTGCCAGTAGTACCGGGACACAAGAGACCCAGTACTTC. It yields the protein CASSTGTQETQYF.

V and J are TRBV6-1 and TRBJ2-5; D possibly corresponds to TRBD1 (6 bases). Germline CDR1 and CDR2: MNHNS and SASEGT. The CDR3 totals 14 residues. The ends were cut back, 4 bases at V and 4 bases at J, with 13 bases in the middle. The DNA for the CDR3 is TGTGCCAGCAGTGCGGACAGTAAAGGAGAGACCCAGTACTTC. Protein: CASSADSKGETQYF.

The CDR3 DNA is TGTGCCAGCAGTCGGAGCGGGACGGGCACCGGGGAGCTGTTTTTT. This encodes CASSRSGTGTGELFF. V gene TRBV6-6 combines with J gene TRBJ2-2; 7 positions agree with TRBD2. The V gene end was trimmed by 5 bases and the J gene end by 4 bases; junction bases not matched to a gene: 7. The CDR3 covers 15 residues. Germline values: CDR1 MNHNY, CDR2 SVGAGI (reference sequence).

V is TRBV13 and J is TRBJ2-5; D gene unclear. Trimming cost V 5 bases and J 2 bases, with 18 bases left between them. The CDR3 loop spans 16 amino acids. The V gene's germline CDR1 is PRHDT and CDR2 FYEKMQ (reference sequence). The CDR3 sequence is CASSQDPIRRQETQYF. CDR3 sequence (DNA): TGTGCCAGCAGCCAAGACCCAATTAGGAGACAAGAGACCCAGTACTTC.

The genes are TRBV7-2 and TRBJ2-2; the D gene is possibly TRBD1 (6 bases). Germline V CDR1 and CDR2: SGHTA, FQGNSA. The CDR3 is made up of 15 amino acids. V lost 1 base to trimming and J lost 5 bases, with 11 bases between them. The CDR3 coding sequence is TGTGCCAGCAGCTTAGGTACAGGGATGACCGGGGAGCTGTTTTTT. It is translated as CASSLGTGMTGELFF.

The V call is TRBV4-1, the J call TRBJ2-1, with 7 positions matching TRBD1. V lost 1 base, J lost 6 bases, and 6 bases stayed unmatched. This CDR3 has 15 amino acids. Germline assignment: CDR1 MGHRA and CDR2 YSYEKL. The CDR3 DNA reads as TGCGCCAGCAGCCAAGTAGCGACAGGGACCAATGAGCAGTTCTTC. It translates to CASSQVATGTNEQFF.

The chain links TRBV9 to TRBJ2-2, with 7 nucleotides matching TRBD1. There are 15 residues in the CDR3. Germline V gene lookup returns CDR1 SGDLS and CDR2 YYNGEE. The trim removed 3 bases at V and 6 bases at J, leaving 8 bases unmatched. Written as DNA, the CDR3 is TGTGCCAGCAGCGAAGGACAGGTATTGGCCGGGGAGCTGTTTTTT. This gives the protein CASSEGQVLAGELFF.

The chain is built from TRBV27 and TRBJ2-3, with TRBD2 matching over 11 bases. Trimming at V came to 6 bases and at J to 4 bases, leaving 9 bases not matched to a gene. The CDR3 has 16 residues. CDR1 MNHEY and CDR2 SMNVEV come from the germline V gene (reference sequence). CDR3: CASSFTGTSGPDTQYF. In nucleotides, the CDR3 is TGTGCCAGCAGCTTCACCGGGACTAGCGGCCCAGATACGCAGTATTTT.

The J gene is TRBJ2-3, the V gene TRBV10-3; 7 positions match TRBD2. Trimming removed 0 bases from V and 2 bases from J; junction bases left unmatched: 8. Germline V gene lookup returns CDR1 ENHRY and CDR2 SYGVKD. CDR3 length: 17 amino acids. The CDR3 region has the DNA TGTGCCATCAGTGAGTCGATTGGGGGGGGTCCCACAGATACGCAGTATTTT. This translates into CAISESIGGGPTDTQYF.

The rearrangement joins TRBV20-1 to TRBJ2-1; D not resolved. The length of the CDR3 is 11 residues. Deletions cut 3 bases from V and 6 bases from J, with 6 bases between. Germline CDR1 and CDR2: DFQATT and SNEGSKA (reference sequence). CDR3: CSARLVNEQFF. DNA of the CDR3: TGCAGTGCTAGGCTAGTCAATGAGCAGTTCTTC.

CDR3 nucleotide sequence: TGCGCCAGCAGCCCCGTTCGCCGGGAGACCCAGTACTTC. Amino acids: CASSPVRRETQYF. The chain uses TRBV4-1 and TRBJ2-5; D gene uncertain. Trimming stripped 4 bases from V and 5 bases from J, with 11 bases between. Germline assignment: CDR1 MGHRA and CDR2 YSYEKL. There are 13 residues in the CDR3.